The 17 T cell receptor beta chains below come from one sample, sequenced in a study of T cells in Graves' hyperthyroidism and ophthalmopathy. TCR beta CDR3 sequences were amplified from RNA transcripts. The study used the HTBI primer set for a first-round RT-PCR of the TCR CDR3. MiXCR, run by TCRdb on the multiplex PCR reads, gives a single entry per CDR3 protein. The repertoire holds a few hundred thousand distinct CDR3 sequences, 15% to 19% seen once, with approximately 7.4% in the top ten. The sequenced sample was blood. All receptors come from a woman aged 30 to 39 with Graves' hyperthyroidism.

The chain combines TRBV20-1 with TRBJ2-2; the match to TRBD2 covers 7 bases. The CDR3 totals 15 residues. CDR1 and CDR2 from the germline V gene are DFQATT and SNEGSKA (reference sequence). With 1 base clipped from V and 1 base from J, the junction kept 3 bases outside the gene matches. CDR3 nucleotide sequence: TGCAGTGCTAGAGCCGGCGGGGGGAACACCGGGGAGCTGTTTTTT. The encoded protein is CSARAGGGNTGELFF.

This clonotype was seen at least ten times. This rearrangement joins TRBV5-5 to TRBJ2-7; TRBD1 agrees at 10 bases. The CDR3 contains 17 residues. Unmatched junction bases numbered 11, after V lost 4 bases and J lost 1 base. Germline V CDR1 and CDR2: SGHKS, YYEKEE (reference sequence). The CDR3 spells CASSARRGDRGSYEQYF. The DNA for the CDR3 is TGTGCCAGCAGCGCGCGGCGGGGGGACAGGGGTTCCTACGAGCAGTACTTC.

This clonotype was seen at least ten times. This sequence joins TRBV10-1 and TRBJ2-7, with D possibly being TRBD2 (6 bases). The V end was cut by 0 bases, the J end by 7 bases, with 13 bases between. CDR3 length: 14 residues. Germline CDR1 reads WNHNN; CDR2 reads SYGVQD (reference sequence). The CDR3 DNA reads as TGCGCCAGCAGTGAGTCGTCATTGGGGGGTGAGCAGTACTTC. Encoded protein: CASSESSLGGEQYF.

This clonotype showed up many times. The rearrangement joins TRBV29-1 to TRBJ2-3; TRBD2 matches 13 bases. The CDR3 is 15 amino acids. Germline V CDR1 and CDR2: SQVTM, ANQGSEA. V lost 7 bases to trimming and J lost 1 base; unmatched junction nucleotides: 5. CDR3 residues: CSAGLAGEGTDTQYF. CDR3 DNA: TGCAGCGCCGGACTAGCGGGAGAGGGCACAGATACGCAGTATTTT.

This clonotype was seen many times. This rearrangement joins TRBV7-2 to TRBJ1-1; D possibly corresponds to TRBD1 (5 bases). Deletions cut 5 bases from V and 1 base from J, with 14 bases between. Germline loops: CDR1 SGHTA, CDR2 FQGNSA. The CDR3 spans 15 residues. CDR3 coding DNA: TGTGCCAGCAGCCCACGGACGGGGCCGAACACTGAAGCTTTCTTT. It specifies CASSPRTGPNTEAFF.

V is TRBV28 and J is TRBJ2-2; TRBD2 is a possible D gene (6 bases). This CDR3 contains 14 residues. Trimming pared 6 bases from V and 5 bases from J, leaving 13 bases between. From germline, CDR1 is MDHEN and CDR2 SYDVKM. The CDR3 coding sequence is TGTGCCAGCAGGCGGGACTCGCAAACCGGGGAGCTGTTTTTT. Protein: CASRRDSQTGELFF.

This clonotype was seen only a few times. The V gene is TRBV20-1, the J gene TRBJ2-1, with a weak D call TRBD2 (7 bases). V lost 3 bases, J lost 5 bases, and 11 bases lay in between. The CDR3 is made up of 13 amino acids. From germline, CDR1 is DFQATT and CDR2 SNEGSKA (reference sequence). CDR3 nucleotides: TGCAGTGCTAGTAGGGGGAGGGACAATGAGCAGTTCTTC. Protein sequence: CSASRGRDNEQFF.

This sequence joins TRBV6-6 and TRBJ2-2; D not resolved. This CDR3 contains 13 residues. The germline CDR1 and CDR2 sequences are MNHNY and SVGAGI (reference sequence). The ends were cut back, 5 bases at V and 5 bases at J, with 9 bases in the middle. Here the CDR3 reads CASSRPVTGELFF. The CDR3 nucleotides are TGTGCCAGCAGTCGTCCAGTAACCGGGGAGCTGTTTTTT.

This sequence joins TRBV4-3 and TRBJ1-1; no clear D. Germline V gene sequence: CDR1 LGHNA, CDR2 YSLEER. The CDR3 is 13 amino acids. V lost 6 bases and J 1 base, leaving 9 bases between the germline ends. Here the CDR3 reads CASSRRWNTEAFF. DNA of the CDR3: TGCGCCAGCAGTCGGAGGTGGAACACTGAAGCTTTCTTT.

This clonotype appeared many times. The rearrangement uses TRBV7-2 and TRBJ2-2; 7 nucleotides match TRBD2. V trimming: 6 bases; J trimming: 5 bases; junction bases outside the gene matches: 12. Germline assignment: CDR1 SGHTA and CDR2 FQGNSA. This CDR3 contains 16 residues. The CDR3 reads CASSPLPGGDTGELFF. As DNA, the CDR3 is TGTGCCAGCAGTCCCCTGCCGGGAGGAGATACCGGGGAGCTGTTTTTT.

Only a few counts were recorded for this clonotype. This chain joins TRBV29-1 and TRBJ2-2, with D possibly being TRBD1 (5 bases). The germline V gene has CDR1 SQVTM and CDR2 ANQGSEA. Trimming removed 2 bases at V and 6 bases at J, with 13 bases between. The CDR3 length is 14 residues. Here the CDR3 reads CSVERQGVPGELFF. The CDR3 bases are TGCAGCGTTGAACGTCAGGGCGTCCCCGGGGAGCTGTTTTTT.

On this clonotype itself: This may be a read error, as it is one base from a much larger clone. The J gene is TRBJ2-1, the V gene TRBV19; 7 bases line up with TRBD2. Germline CDR1 LNHDA, CDR2 SQIVND (reference sequence). CDR3 size: 16 residues. CDR3 residues: CASSIGGGRAYNERFF. The CDR3 DNA sequence: TGTGCCAGTAGTATAGGGGGCGGGAGAGCCTACAATGAGCGGTTCTTC.

This clonotype was seen many times. The J gene is TRBJ1-5, the V gene TRBV18, with a tentative D call TRBD1 (5 bases). CDR1 KGHSH and CDR2 LQKENI come from the germline V gene. The germline V and J ends were trimmed by 3 bases and 2 bases, with 8 bases remaining between them. The CDR3 consists of 14 residues. Here the CDR3 reads CASSPGEGNQPQHF. In DNA form, the CDR3 reads TGTGCCAGCTCACCGGGGGAGGGCAATCAGCCCCAGCATTTT.

This clonotype was counted many times. J is TRBJ2-2 and V is TRBV5-1; TRBD1 is a possible D gene (5 bases). V dropped 4 bases and J dropped 1 base, with 8 bases sitting between them. The CDR3 has 14 amino acids. The V gene's germline CDR1 is SGHRS and CDR2 YFSETQ. The CDR3 sequence is CASSPGQNTGELFF. The CDR3 coding sequence is TGCGCCAGCAGCCCTGGACAGAACACCGGGGAGCTGTTTTTT.

The sample holds a few counts of this clonotype. The chain combines TRBV6-5 with TRBJ2-7; no clear D. The CDR3 loop spans 11 amino acids. CDR1 and CDR2 (germline): MNHEY, SVGAGI. V lost 2 bases, J lost 7 bases, and 6 bases lay in between. DNA for the CDR3: TGTGCCAGCAGTTACGCCCGGGAGCAGTACTTC. It yields the protein CASSYAREQYF.

This clonotype was observed at least ten times. The chain links TRBV20-1 to TRBJ2-7; D not resolved. The V gene's germline CDR1 is DFQATT and CDR2 SNEGSKA (reference sequence). The CDR3 is 13 residues long. Trimming took off 3 bases at V and 2 bases at J, with 11 bases between the two ends. The CDR3 protein is CSARAPLAYEQYF. The CDR3 coding sequence is TGCAGTGCTAGGGCCCCACTCGCCTACGAGCAGTACTTC.

At least ten counts were recorded for this clonotype. The rearrangement links TRBV18 to TRBJ1-1, with D perhaps matching TRBD1 (5 bases). With 3 bases removed from V and 1 base from J, the gap between germline ends came to 9 bases. The CDR3 is made up of 14 amino acids. CDR1 and CDR2 (germline): KGHSH, LQKENI. Here the CDR3 DNA reads TGTGCCAGCTCACCTTCAACAGGGAACACTGAAGCTTTCTTT. It specifies CASSPSTGNTEAFF.